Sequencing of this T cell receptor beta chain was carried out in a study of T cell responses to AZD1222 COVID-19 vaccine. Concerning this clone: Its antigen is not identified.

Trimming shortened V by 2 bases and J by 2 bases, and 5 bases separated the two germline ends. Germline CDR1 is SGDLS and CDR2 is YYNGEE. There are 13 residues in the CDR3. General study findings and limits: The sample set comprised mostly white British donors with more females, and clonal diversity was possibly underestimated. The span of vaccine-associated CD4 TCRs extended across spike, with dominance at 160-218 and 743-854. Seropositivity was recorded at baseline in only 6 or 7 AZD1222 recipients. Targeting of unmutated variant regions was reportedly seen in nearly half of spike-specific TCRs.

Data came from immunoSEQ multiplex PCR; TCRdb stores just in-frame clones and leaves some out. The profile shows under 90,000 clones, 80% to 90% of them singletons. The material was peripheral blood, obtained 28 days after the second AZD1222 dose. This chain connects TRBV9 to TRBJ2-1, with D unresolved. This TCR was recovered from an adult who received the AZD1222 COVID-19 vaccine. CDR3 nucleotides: TGTGCCAGCAGCGTTGGTACCTACAATGAGCAGTTCTTC. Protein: CASSVGTYNEQFF.